The 24 T cell receptor beta chains presented below share a single source sample, sequenced in a study of molecular identifiers for immune sequencing clone quantification. TCRdb independently ran MiXCR on the PCR reads; one entry per CDR3 protein. The table shows about half a million distinct CDR3 sequences, with about 25% occurring only once. Source material: naive CD8+ T cells from blood, with Jurkat cell RNA spiked in. Subset here: FACS-sorted CD8+CD4-CCR7+CD45RA+ naive T cells. Receptors originate from a human donor in good health. Some libraries in this study had Jurkat cell RNA spiked in.

The table lists this clonotype with many counts. This chain joins TRBV28 and TRBJ2-7; tentative D call: TRBD1 (6 bases). The CDR3 length is 12 residues. V gave up 11 bases and J gave up 7 bases, with 18 bases separating them. Germline CDR1 and CDR2: MDHEN and SYDVKM. The CDR3 loop reads CAGQGQTGEQYF. The CDR3 DNA is TGTGCCGGCCAGGGGCAGACGGGGGAGCAGTACTTC.

This clonotype was detected ten times or more. The V and J genes are TRBV29-1 and TRBJ2-1, with TRBD1 as a possible D gene (5 bases). Germline V gene lookup returns CDR1 SQVTM and CDR2 ANQGSEA. CDR3 size: 15 residues. V was shortened by 3 bases and J by 2 bases, with 14 bases between the two germline ends. The CDR3 DNA is TGCAGCGTTGAGGGGCTAGACAATGCCTACAATGAGCAGTTCTTC. The encoded protein is CSVEGLDNAYNEQFF.

The chain employs TRBV5-3 and TRBJ2-2; possibly TRBD1 for D (6 bases). TRBV5-3 is marked as an open reading frame, function uncertain. CDR3 length: 15 residues. Trimming left V 8 bases short and J 10 bases short, with 24 bases between. The DNA for the CDR3 is TGTGCCAGCAGCGATGGGACAACTTCAGCCGAGGAGCTGTTTTTT. It codes for CASSDGTTSAEELFF.

This clonotype has a handful of counts. The chain joins TRBV9 to TRBJ1-5, with D hard to call. The CDR3 contains 14 residues. Germline values: CDR1 SGDLS, CDR2 YYNGEE. Trimming took off 4 bases at V and 0 bases at J, with 8 bases between the two ends. In DNA form, the CDR3 reads TGTGCCAGCAGCACTTGGAATAGCAATCAGCCCCAGCATTTT. Its translation is CASSTWNSNQPQHF.

This clonotype was found a few times. CDR3 sequence reads: CASSLLGPQETQYF. CDR3 sequence (DNA): TGTGCCAGCAGTTTATTGGGACCTCAAGAGACCCAGTACTTC. The rearrangement joins TRBV27 to TRBJ2-5; D may be TRBD1 or TRBD2 (5 bases each). The CDR3 totals 14 residues. V gave up 1 base and J gave up 2 bases, with 8 bases separating them. The germline CDR1 and CDR2 sequences are MNHEY and SMNVEV (reference sequence).

Comment on this clonotype: This may be a read error: a much more frequent sequence differs by one nucleotide. The gene calls are TRBV6-1 and TRBJ1-1, with D possibly TRBD1 on 5 matching bases. With 6 bases removed from V and 5 bases from J, the gap between germline ends came to 22 bases. Germline V gives CDR1 MNHNS, CDR2 SASEGT. The length of the CDR3 is 16 residues. The chain's CDR3 is CASRAPGAAELTEAFF. The CDR3 DNA sequence: TGTGCCAGCAGGGCCCCCGGGGCGGCCGAACTGACTGAAGCTTTCTTT.

This rearrangement joins TRBV4-3 to TRBJ1-2; D gene uncertain. Trimming removed 1 base from V and 0 bases from J, with 9 bases in between. Germline CDR1 and CDR2: LGHNA and YSLEER. The CDR3 contains 15 residues. The CDR3 loop is CASSQASVPNYGYTF. CDR3 nucleotides: TGCGCCAGCAGCCAAGCTTCAGTACCTAACTATGGCTACACCTTC.

The sample holds many counts of this clonotype. J is TRBJ2-3 and V is TRBV6-1; either TRBD1 or TRBD2 may fit D (5 bases each). Germline V gives CDR1 MNHNS, CDR2 SASEGT. V lost 3 bases and J 5 bases, leaving 15 bases between the germline ends. The CDR3 has 15 amino acids. CDR3 amino acids: CASSDLYGAEDTQYF. The CDR3, as DNA: TGTGCCAGCAGTGATTTGTACGGGGCTGAAGATACGCAGTATTTT.

In regard to this clonotype: A read error may explain this, as a much larger clone is one base away. This rearrangement joins TRBV5-4 to TRBJ2-5; 7 bases are a match to TRBD1. In germline, CDR1 is SGHNT, CDR2 YYREEE (reference sequence). This CDR3 comprises 13 residues. J lost 6 bases, V lost 5 bases, and 7 bases had no gene match. The CDR3 DNA is TGTGCCAGCAGTACCGTGACAGGGCAGACCCAGTACTTC. Translating it yields CASSTVTGQTQYF.

In its sample, this clonotype was seen many times. The J gene is TRBJ2-7, the V gene TRBV13, with 7 bases aligning to TRBD1. The CDR3 sequence is 15 residues long. V lost 2 bases and J lost 3; bases outside the gene matches: 7. Looked up from germline, CDR1 is PRHDT and CDR2 is FYEKMQ (reference sequence). CDR3 in amino acids: CASSLKGAPDYEQYF. In DNA form, the CDR3 reads TGTGCCAGCAGCTTAAAGGGGGCTCCGGACTACGAGCAGTACTTC.

A few counts support this clonotype. This chain joins TRBV27 and TRBJ2-7; TRBD2 agrees at 13 bases. Trimming removed 8 bases from V and 4 bases from J; junction bases left unmatched: 5. The CDR3 spans 14 residues. CDR1 and CDR2 from the germline V gene are MNHEY and SMNVEV (reference sequence). The CDR3 region is CASSPTSGRYEQYF. The CDR3, as DNA: TGTGCCAGCTCCCCGACTAGCGGGAGGTACGAGCAGTACTTC.

Concerning this clonotype: This sequence may be a read error, since a much larger clone differs from it by one base. This chain connects TRBV2 to TRBJ1-5; D remains unclear. CDR1 and CDR2 from the germline V gene are SNHLY and FYNNEI. This CDR3 region has 16 residues. V shed 2 bases and J shed 5 bases, with 16 bases lying between them. CDR3 region: CASSELTPSSDQPQHF. DNA of the CDR3: TGTGCCAGCAGTGAATTGACACCAAGCAGCGATCAGCCCCAGCATTTT.

This clonotype was found many times. This chain links TRBV7-9 with TRBJ2-1; 8 bases line up with TRBD1. CDR3 length: 16 amino acids. V trimming: 4 bases; J trimming: 7 bases; junction bases outside the gene matches: 12. Germline V lookup: CDR1 SEHNR, CDR2 FQNEAQ (reference sequence). Written as DNA, the CDR3 is TGTGCCAGCAGCTCCCTCCGACAGGGGTATTCGAATGAGCAGTTCTTC. Amino acids: CASSSLRQGYSNEQFF.

This sequence joins TRBV20-1 and TRBJ2-7; 7 bases align to TRBD2. The CDR3 length is 13 residues. Germline V lookup: CDR1 DFQATT, CDR2 SNEGSKA (reference sequence). V lost 3 bases, J lost 5 bases, and 7 bases stayed unmatched. The CDR3 DNA reads TGCAGTGCTAGGGGCCTAGCGGAGCACGAGCAGTACTTC. It encodes CSARGLAEHEQYF.

This clonotype was seen a few times. The chain couples TRBV30 to TRBJ1-2; 12 nucleotides match TRBD1. Looked up from germline, CDR1 is GTSNPN and CDR2 is SVGIG (reference sequence). The CDR3 is 15 amino acids. After removal of 0 bases from V and 7 bases from J, the junction contained 6 bases not matched to a gene. The DNA of the CDR3 is TGTGCCTGGAGTGTACTTGGGACAGGGGGCTTTGGCTACACCTTC. It yields the protein CAWSVLGTGGFGYTF.

The table lists this clonotype with a few counts. Since the CDR3 does not end with the conserved phenylalanine or tryptophan, this likely comes from a read error. The chain recombines TRBV5-6 with TRBJ2-1; D is unresolved. CDR3 length: 13 residues. Germline V CDR1 and CDR2: SGHDT, YYEEEE. V was shortened by 0 bases and J by 7 bases, with 8 bases between the two germline ends. The CDR3: CASSLDLPNEQFL. DNA for the CDR3: TGTGCCAGCAGCTTGGACCTCCCTAATGAGCAGTTCCTC.

The chain uses TRBV12-3 or TRBV12-4 and TRBJ1-3; 7 bases map to TRBD1. CDR3 size: 16 residues. After removal of 7 bases from V and 3 bases from J, the junction contained 12 bases not matched to a gene. As DNA, the CDR3 is TGTGCCAGCACCCTTCTTCCGGACAGGAGTGGAAACACCATATATTTT. This sequence encodes CASTLLPDRSGNTIYF.

This clonotype has at least ten counts. The J gene is TRBJ2-5, the V gene TRBV6-2 or TRBV6-3, with TRBD2 as a possible D gene (5 bases). Between the trimmed V and J ends, which lost 0 bases and 7 bases, there was a span of 6 bases. This CDR3 is built from 12 residues. Germline loops: CDR1 MNHEY, CDR2 SVGEGT. The CDR3 DNA reads as TGTGCCAGCAGTTACTCCCGGGGGACCCAGTACTTC. It encodes CASSYSRGTQYF.

There are many counts of this clonotype. This chain uses TRBV5-5 with TRBJ2-3; no clear D. This CDR3 has 15 amino acids. From germline, CDR1 is SGHKS and CDR2 YYEKEE (reference sequence). The V end lost 1 base, the J end lost 0 bases, and 9 bases lay between the germline ends. CDR3 in amino acids: CASSLQRSSTDTQYF. CDR3 bases: TGTGCCAGCAGCTTGCAGAGATCTAGCACAGATACGCAGTATTTT. The entire variable domain, with the rest obtained from reference TRBV5-5 and TRBJ2-3, is as follows: DAGVTQSPTHLIKTRGQQVTLRCSPISGHKSVSWYQQVLGQGPQFIFQYYEKEERGRGNFPDRFSARQFPNYSSELNVNALLLGDSALYLCASSLQRSSTDTQYFGPGTRLTVL.

For this clonotype: The junction differs from germline at one of its ends, possibly a read error. This rearrangement joins TRBV6-2 or TRBV6-3 to TRBJ1-3, with D uncertain. The germline gives CDR1 MNHEY, CDR2 SVGEGT. The CDR3 consists of 16 residues. In DNA, the CDR3 is TGTGCCAGCAGCCACGGAGGTGCAGTTGGAGGAAACGCCATATATTTT. Translation: CASSHGGAVGGNAIYF.

This clonotype was seen more than once but under ten times. The chain carries TRBV5-1 and TRBJ2-1, with 9 nucleotides matching TRBD2. CDR3 length: 16 amino acids. J lost 2 bases, V lost 6 bases, and 9 bases had no gene match. Germline V lookup: CDR1 SGHRS, CDR2 YFSETQ. In nucleotides, the CDR3 is TGCGCCAGCAACTCCATAGCGGGGGAGCCCTACAATGAGCAGTTCTTC. This translates into CASNSIAGEPYNEQFF.

The rearrangement links TRBV11-2 to TRBJ2-1; 10 bases are shared with TRBD1. The germline V gene has CDR1 SGHAT and CDR2 FQNNGV. The CDR3 has 16 amino acids. V shed 5 bases, J shed 3 bases, and the junction held 7 bases outside the gene matches. CDR3 amino acids: CASSQTGTGVYNEQFF. The CDR3 bases are TGTGCCAGCAGCCAAACCGGGACAGGGGTCTACAATGAGCAGTTCTTC.

In regard to this clonotype: This clone may be a read error of a much larger clone one base away. V gene TRBV29-1 combines with J gene TRBJ1-1; D gene unclear. This CDR3 contains 13 residues. The germline gives CDR1 SQVTM, CDR2 ANQGSEA. The CDR3 reads CSVVQTMNTEASF. The DNA for the CDR3 is TGCAGCGTTGTCCAGACAATGAACACTGAAGCTTCCTTT.

This sequence joins TRBV12-3 or TRBV12-4 and TRBJ2-7, with a tentative D call TRBD1 (6 bases). The CDR3 has 13 residues. V shed 6 bases and J shed 2 bases, with 11 bases lying between them. As DNA, the CDR3 is TGTGCCAGCAGCGGCAGGGGAACCTACGAGCAGTACTTC. Amino acids: CASSGRGTYEQYF.